This TCR beta chain was found in a study of response to subunit inactivated influenza vaccine. General study points: Each seasonal influenza vaccination, the authors suggested, recruits few new T cells.

To note about this clonotype: The target antigen is unknown.

The CDR3 runs 14 residues. The J segment lost 3 bases and the V segment lost 4 bases, leaving 4 bases of the junction unmatched. The germline CDR1 and CDR2 sequences are SGHRS and YFSETQ. Each CDR3 protein gets one entry after TCRdb re-called the RT-PCR reads with MiXCR. The sample yields some 570,000 distinct CDR3 sequences, approximately 10% seen once. These data were also reused for a study on T cells expressing NK-cell markers. From that second work: 5'RACE template switching built TCR beta cDNA with unique molecular identifiers. An anti-gamma-delta TCR antibody restricted sorting to alpha-beta TCR T cells in several experiments. Of the CD8+ T cell pool in six donors, roughly 1.0-8% was accounted for by dominant NKG2C+ clonotypes. In several donors, these clonotypes also led the CD3+CD56-NKG2C+ fraction.

The chain has TRBV5-1 and TRBJ2-7; 10 bases are a match to TRBD1. The input for sequencing was PBMCs from blood, taken on the day of vaccination. The TCR sequence derives from a man aged 50 to 59 who received an inactivated influenza vaccine. This CDR3 is CASSMTGGNYEQYF. The CDR3 DNA is TGCGCCAGCAGCATGACAGGGGGCAACTACGAGCAGTACTTC. The variable domain in full, completed from reference TRBV5-1 and TRBJ2-7, reads KAGVTQTPRYLIKTRGQQVTLSCSPISGHRSVSWYQQTPGQGLQFLFEYFSETQRNKGNFPGRFSGRQFSNSRSEMNVSTLELGDSALYLCASSMTGGNYEQYFGPGTRLTVT.